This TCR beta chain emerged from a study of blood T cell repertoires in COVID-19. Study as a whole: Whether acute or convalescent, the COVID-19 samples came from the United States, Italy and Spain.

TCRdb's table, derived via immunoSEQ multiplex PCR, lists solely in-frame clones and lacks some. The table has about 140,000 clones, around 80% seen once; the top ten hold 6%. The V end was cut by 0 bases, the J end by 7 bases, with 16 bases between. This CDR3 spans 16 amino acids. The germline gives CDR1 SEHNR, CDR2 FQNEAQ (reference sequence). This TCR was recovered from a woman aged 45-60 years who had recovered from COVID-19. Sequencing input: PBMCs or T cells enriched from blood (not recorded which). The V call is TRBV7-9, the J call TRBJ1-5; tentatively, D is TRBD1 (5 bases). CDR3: CASSLAAAAGGQPQHF. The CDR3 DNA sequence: TGTGCCAGCAGCTTAGCGGCTGCGGCTGGGGGGCAGCCCCAGCATTTT.